This paragraph covers one TCR beta chain sequence. Its antigen is as yet unknown. This entry is derived from a study of T cells after yellow fever vaccination. Study background: Preparing low-cell-number fractions relied on SMART-Seq v4 Ultra Low Input.

Trimming pared 1 base from V and 3 bases from J, leaving 9 bases between. Germline CDR1 reads SGHAT; CDR2 reads FQNNGV. The CDR3 runs to 14 residues. TCRdb itself ran the 5' RACE reads through MiXCR, one entry per CDR3 protein. The table lists approximately 330,000 distinct CDR3 sequences, approximately 4% of them singletons. Study-wide results and limits: Shared CD4/CD8 clonotypes were a small share, likely from convergent recombination.

The J gene is TRBJ1-2, the V gene TRBV11-2; D is unclear. The sequence derives from a man aged 18 to 30 who received the YFV17D yellow fever vaccine. The sample consisted of PBMCs, taken 5 days after the yellow fever booster vaccination. CDR3 in DNA: TGTGCCAGCAGCTTAGGGCAGGCAGACTATGGCTACACCTTC. Amino acid sequence: CASSLGQADYGYTF. The whole variable domain, filled in from reference TRBV11-2 and TRBJ1-2, reads EAGVAQSPRYKIIEKRQSVAFWCNPISGHATLYWYQQILGQGPKLLIQFQNNGVVDDSQLPKDRFSAERLKGVDSTLKIQPAKLEDSAVYLCASSLGQADYGYTFGSGTRLTVV.